This T cell receptor (beta chain) came from a study of PD-L1 blockade in urothelial cancer. Study-level information: Dosed intravenously at 1,200 mg every 3 weeks, atezolizumab was initiated by patients around 2014.

Regarding time point: peripheral blood 6 weeks after treatment start. Trimming took off 0 bases at V and 3 bases at J, with 5 bases between the two ends. The CDR3 has 13 amino acids. Germline V lookup: CDR1 LNHNV, CDR2 YYDKDF (reference sequence). TCRdb's table, derived via immunoSEQ multiplex PCR, lists solely in-frame clones and lacks some. The sample holds 83,000 or so clones; 75% to 90% are singletons and the top ten take around 8%. The clonotype comes from a man between 65 and 85 years old with urothelial cancer. This chain connects TRBV15 to TRBJ2-5; D ambiguous. Specimen: PBMCs, collected around atezolizumab (anti-PD-L1) treatment. Here the CDR3 reads CATSRESKETQYF. Here the CDR3 DNA reads TGTGCCACCAGCAGAGAATCAAAAGAGACCCAGTACTTC.